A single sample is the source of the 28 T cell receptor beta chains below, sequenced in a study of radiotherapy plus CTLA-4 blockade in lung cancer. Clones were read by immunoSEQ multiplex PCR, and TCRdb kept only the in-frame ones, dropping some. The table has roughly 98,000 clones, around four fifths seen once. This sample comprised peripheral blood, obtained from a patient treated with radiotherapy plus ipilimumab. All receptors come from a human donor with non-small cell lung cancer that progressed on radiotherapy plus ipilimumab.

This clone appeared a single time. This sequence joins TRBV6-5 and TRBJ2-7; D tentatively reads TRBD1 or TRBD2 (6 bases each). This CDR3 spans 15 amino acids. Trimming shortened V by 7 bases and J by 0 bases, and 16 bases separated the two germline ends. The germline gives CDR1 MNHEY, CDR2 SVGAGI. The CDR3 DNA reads TGTGCCAGCACCCCGCTCGGGGGCAGCTCCTACGAGCAGTACTTC. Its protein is CASTPLGGSSYEQYF.

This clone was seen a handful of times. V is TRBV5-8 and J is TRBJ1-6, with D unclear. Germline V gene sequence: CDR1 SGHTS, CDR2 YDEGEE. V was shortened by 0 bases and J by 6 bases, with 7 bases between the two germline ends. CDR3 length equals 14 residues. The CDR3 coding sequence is TGTGCCAGCAGCTTGGCAAATTCTAATTCACCCCTCCACTTT. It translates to CASSLANSNSPLHF.

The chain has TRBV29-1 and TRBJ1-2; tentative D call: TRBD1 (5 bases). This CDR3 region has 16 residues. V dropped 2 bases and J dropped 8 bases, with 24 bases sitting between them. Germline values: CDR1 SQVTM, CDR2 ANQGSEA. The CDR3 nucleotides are TGCAGCGTTGAACCCCAGCCGACAGCGAAAACGTGGGGCTACACCTTC. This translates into CSVEPQPTAKTWGYTF.

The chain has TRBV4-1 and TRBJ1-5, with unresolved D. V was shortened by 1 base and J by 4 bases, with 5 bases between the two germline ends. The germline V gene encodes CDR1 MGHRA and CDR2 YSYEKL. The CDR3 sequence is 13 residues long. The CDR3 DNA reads TGCGCCAGCAGCCAAGGCGGGAATCAGCCCCAGCATTTT. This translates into CASSQGGNQPQHF.

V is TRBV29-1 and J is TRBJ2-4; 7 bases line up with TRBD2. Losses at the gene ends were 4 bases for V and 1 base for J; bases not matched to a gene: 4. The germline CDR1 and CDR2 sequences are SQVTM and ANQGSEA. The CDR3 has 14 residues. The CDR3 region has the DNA TGCAGCGTTGTGTTGCGGGGGGCCAAAAACATTCAGTACTTC. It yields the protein CSVVLRGAKNIQYF.

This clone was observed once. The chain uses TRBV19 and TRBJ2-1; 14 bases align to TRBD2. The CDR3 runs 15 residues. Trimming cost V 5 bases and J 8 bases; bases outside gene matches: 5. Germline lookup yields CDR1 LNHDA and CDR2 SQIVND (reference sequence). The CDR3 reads CASSLGLAGEDEQFF. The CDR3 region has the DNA TGTGCCAGTAGTCTGGGACTAGCGGGAGAGGATGAGCAGTTCTTC. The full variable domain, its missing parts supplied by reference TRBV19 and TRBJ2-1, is DGGITQSPKYLFRKEGQNVTLSCEQNLNHDAMYWYRQDPGQGLRLIYYSQIVNDFQKGDIAEGYSVSREKKESFPLTVTSAQKNPTAFYLCASSLGLAGEDEQFFGPGTRLTVL.

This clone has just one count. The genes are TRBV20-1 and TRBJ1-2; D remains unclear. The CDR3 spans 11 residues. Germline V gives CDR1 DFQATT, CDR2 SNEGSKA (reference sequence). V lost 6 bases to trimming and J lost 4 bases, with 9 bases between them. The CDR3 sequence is CSASGVYGYTF. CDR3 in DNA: TGCAGTGCATCCGGCGTCTATGGCTACACCTTC.

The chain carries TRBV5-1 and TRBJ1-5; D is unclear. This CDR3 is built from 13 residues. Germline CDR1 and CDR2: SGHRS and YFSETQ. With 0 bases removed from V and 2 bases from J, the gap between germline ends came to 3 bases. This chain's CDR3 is CASSLDGNQPQHF. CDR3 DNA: TGCGCCAGCAGCTTGGATGGCAATCAGCCCCAGCATTTT.

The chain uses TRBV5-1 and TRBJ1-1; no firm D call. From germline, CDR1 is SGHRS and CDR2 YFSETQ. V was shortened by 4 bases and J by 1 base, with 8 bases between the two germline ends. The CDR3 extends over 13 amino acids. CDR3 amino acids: CASSGVGNTEAFF. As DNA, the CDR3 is TGCGCCAGCAGCGGGGTTGGGAACACTGAAGCTTTCTTT.

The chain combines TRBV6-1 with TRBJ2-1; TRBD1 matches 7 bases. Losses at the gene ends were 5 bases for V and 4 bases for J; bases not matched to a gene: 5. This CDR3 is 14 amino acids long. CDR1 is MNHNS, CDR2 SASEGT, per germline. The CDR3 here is CASSQRGPYNEQFF. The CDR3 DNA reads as TGTGCCAGCAGTCAAAGGGGGCCGTACAATGAGCAGTTCTTC.

Here the CDR3 reads CASSFLGTNYGYTF. For the CDR3, the DNA is TGTGCCAGCAGTTTTTTAGGGACCAACTATGGCTACACCTTC. The gene calls are TRBV28 and TRBJ1-2; TRBD1 might be the D (5 bases). V was shortened by 3 bases and J by 2 bases, with 10 bases between the two germline ends. CDR1 MDHEN and CDR2 SYDVKM come from the germline V gene. This CDR3 comprises 14 residues.

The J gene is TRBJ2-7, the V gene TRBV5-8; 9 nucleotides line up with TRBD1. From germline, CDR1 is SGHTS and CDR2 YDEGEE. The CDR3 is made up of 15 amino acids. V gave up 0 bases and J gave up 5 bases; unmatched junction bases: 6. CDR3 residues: CASSLVLDRGDEQYF. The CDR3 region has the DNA TGTGCCAGCAGCTTGGTGTTGGACAGGGGTGACGAGCAGTACTTC.

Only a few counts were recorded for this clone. The CDR3 reads CASSEGQGLGPLHF. Here the CDR3 DNA reads TGTGCCAGCAGCGAGGGACAGGGCCTTGGGCCCCTCCACTTT. This sequence joins TRBV2 and TRBJ1-6; 9 nucleotides match TRBD1. The CDR3 contains 14 residues. The germline V gene has CDR1 SNHLY and CDR2 FYNNEI. V dropped 6 bases and J dropped 13; count of bases not matched to a gene: 10.

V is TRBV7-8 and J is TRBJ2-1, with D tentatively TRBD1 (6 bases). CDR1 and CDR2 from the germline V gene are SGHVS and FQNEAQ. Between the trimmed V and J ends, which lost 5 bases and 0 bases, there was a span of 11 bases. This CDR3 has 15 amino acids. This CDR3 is CASSRTGSSYNEQFF. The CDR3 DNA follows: TGTGCCAGCAGCCGCACAGGGAGCTCCTACAATGAGCAGTTCTTC.

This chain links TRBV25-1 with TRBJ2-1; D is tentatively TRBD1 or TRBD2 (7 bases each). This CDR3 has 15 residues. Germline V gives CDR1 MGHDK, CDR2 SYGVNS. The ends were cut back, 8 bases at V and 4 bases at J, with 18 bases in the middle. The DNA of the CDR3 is TGTGCCAGCTGTGGTCCAGGGGGAGGGTACAATGAGCAGTTCTTC. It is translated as CASCGPGGGYNEQFF.

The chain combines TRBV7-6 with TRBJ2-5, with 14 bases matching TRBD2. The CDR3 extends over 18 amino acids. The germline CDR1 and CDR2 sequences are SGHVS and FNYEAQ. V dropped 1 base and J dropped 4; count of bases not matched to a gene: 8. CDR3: CASSLGVTSGGAGETQYF. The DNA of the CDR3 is TGTGCCAGCAGCTTAGGGGTGACTAGCGGGGGGGCCGGAGAGACCCAGTACTTC.

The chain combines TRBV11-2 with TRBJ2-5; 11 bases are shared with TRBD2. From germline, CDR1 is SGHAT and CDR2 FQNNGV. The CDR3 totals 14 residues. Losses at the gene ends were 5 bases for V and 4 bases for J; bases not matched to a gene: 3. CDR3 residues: CASSGGLAGETQYF. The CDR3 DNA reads TGTGCCAGCAGCGGAGGACTAGCGGGAGAGACCCAGTACTTC. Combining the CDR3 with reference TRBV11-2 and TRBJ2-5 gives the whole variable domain EAGVAQSPRYKIIEKRQSVAFWCNPISGHATLYWYQQILGQGPKLLIQFQNNGVVDDSQLPKDRFSAERLKGVDSTLKIQPAKLEDSAVYLCASSGGLAGETQYFGPGTRLLVL.

CDR3 bases: TGTGCCAGCAGCTTGGGGGGACAGGCCACGCAGACCCAGTACTTC. Residues: CASSLGGQATQTQYF. V usage is TRBV5-4 and J usage is TRBJ2-5; 8 nucleotides line up with TRBD1. V was pared by 0 bases and J by 6 bases, with 7 bases of the junction left unmatched. This CDR3 is 15 amino acids long. Germline CDR1 SGHNT, CDR2 YYREEE (reference sequence). Supplemented by reference TRBV5-4 and TRBJ2-5, the full variable domain reads ETGVTQSPTHLIKTRGQQVTLRCSSQSGHNTVSWYQQALGQGPQFIFQYYREEENGRGNFPPRFSGLQFPNYSSELNVNALELDDSALYLCASSLGGQATQTQYFGPGTRLLVL.

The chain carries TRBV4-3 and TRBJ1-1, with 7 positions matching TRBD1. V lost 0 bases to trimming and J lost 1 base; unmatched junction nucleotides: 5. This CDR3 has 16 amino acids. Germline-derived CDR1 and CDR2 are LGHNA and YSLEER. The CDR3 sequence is CASSQDVGTENTEAFF. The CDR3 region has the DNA TGCGCCAGCAGCCAAGATGTGGGGACAGAGAACACTGAAGCTTTCTTT.

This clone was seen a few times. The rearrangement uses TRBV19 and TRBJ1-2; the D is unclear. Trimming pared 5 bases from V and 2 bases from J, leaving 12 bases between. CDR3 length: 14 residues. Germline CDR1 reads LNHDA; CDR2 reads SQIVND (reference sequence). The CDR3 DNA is TGTGCCAGTAGTCCCCGGGGTGCGAACTATGGCTACACCTTC. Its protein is CASSPRGANYGYTF.

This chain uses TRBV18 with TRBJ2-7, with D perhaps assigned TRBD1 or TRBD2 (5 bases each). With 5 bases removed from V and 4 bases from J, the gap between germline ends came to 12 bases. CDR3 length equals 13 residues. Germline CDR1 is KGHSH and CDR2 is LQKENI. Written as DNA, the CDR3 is TGTGCCAGCTCAGGGGGACCAAGGTACGAGCAGTACTTC. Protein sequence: CASSGGPRYEQYF.

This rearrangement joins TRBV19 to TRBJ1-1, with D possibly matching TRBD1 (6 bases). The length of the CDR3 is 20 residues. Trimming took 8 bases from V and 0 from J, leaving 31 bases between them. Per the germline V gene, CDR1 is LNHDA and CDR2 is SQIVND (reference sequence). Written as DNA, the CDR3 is TGTGCCAGTCCGCGGCCCCCTTACAGGGCGGCTCACCCTATGAACACTGAAGCTTTCTTT. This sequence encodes CASPRPPYRAAHPMNTEAFF.

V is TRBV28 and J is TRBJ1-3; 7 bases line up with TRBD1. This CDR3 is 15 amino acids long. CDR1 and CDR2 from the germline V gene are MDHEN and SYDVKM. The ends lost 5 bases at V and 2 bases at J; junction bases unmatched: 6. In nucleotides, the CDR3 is TGTGCCAGCAGTACGGGACAGCGGGCTGGAAACACCATATATTTT. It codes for CASSTGQRAGNTIYF.

The CDR3 coding sequence is TGTGCCAGCAGTGATTACGCAGGGTCCTCCTACGAGCAGTACTTC. Amino acid sequence: CASSDYAGSSYEQYF. This sequence joins TRBV6-1 and TRBJ2-7; tentatively, D is TRBD1 (5 bases). V lost 3 bases to trimming and J lost 0 bases, with 12 bases between them. The CDR3 runs to 15 residues. CDR1 and CDR2 from the germline V gene are MNHNS and SASEGT.

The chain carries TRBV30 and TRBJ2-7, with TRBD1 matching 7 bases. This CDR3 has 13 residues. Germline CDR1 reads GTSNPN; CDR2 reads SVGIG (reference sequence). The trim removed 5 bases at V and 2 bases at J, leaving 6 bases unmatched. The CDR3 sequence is CAWSGGLTYEQYF. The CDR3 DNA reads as TGTGCCTGGTCAGGGGGTCTCACCTACGAGCAGTACTTC.

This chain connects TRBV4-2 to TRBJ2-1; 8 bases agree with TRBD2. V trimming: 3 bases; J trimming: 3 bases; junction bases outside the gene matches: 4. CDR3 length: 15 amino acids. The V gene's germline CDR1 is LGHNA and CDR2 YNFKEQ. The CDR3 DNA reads TGTGCCAGCAGCCAGAGCGGGGGAAACTACAATGAGCAGTTCTTC. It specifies CASSQSGGNYNEQFF.

The DNA for the CDR3 is TGTGCCAGCAGCGATCCGGGACAGCGATATACTAACTATGGCTACACCTTC. Its protein product is CASSDPGQRYTNYGYTF. This rearrangement joins TRBV9 to TRBJ1-2, with 7 bases aligning to TRBD1. CDR3 size: 17 residues. The junction had 11 bases not matched to a gene; V was cut back by 3 bases and J by 0 bases. Germline V lookup: CDR1 SGDLS, CDR2 YYNGEE.

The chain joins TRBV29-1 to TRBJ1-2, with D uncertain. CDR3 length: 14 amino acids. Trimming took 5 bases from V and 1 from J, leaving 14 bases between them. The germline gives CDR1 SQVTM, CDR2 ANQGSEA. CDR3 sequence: CSVMLFTNNYGYTF. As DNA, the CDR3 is TGCAGCGTTATGCTTTTTACAAATAACTATGGCTACACCTTC.